Listed below are T cell receptor beta chains from one sample, sequenced in a study of blood T cells in healthy people across ages. TCRdb re-analysed the 5' RACE reads in MiXCR, keeping a single row per CDR3 protein. The sample has roughly 800,000 distinct CDR3 sequences, more than 20% seen once. The same data also went into a second study, on T cells of mothers and their children.

The sequencing input was blood. These receptors all stem from a boy between 10 and 17 years old in good health. Both conserved end residues are part of each CDR3. Each record gives: D gene, J gene, V gene, clone size, CDR3 DNA, CDR3 protein. The D gene is left open where the match is weak. Some rows have no size entry. The others give once, few or many, or a class for an expanded clone.

- | TRBJ1-3 | TRBV4-3 | few | TGCGCCAGCAGCCAACGTCCCACAGGGTCTGGAAACACCATATATTTT | CASSQRPTGSGNTIYF
TRBD2 | TRBJ2-7 | TRBV12-3/TRBV12-4 | - | TGTGCCAGCAGTCGCGGGGGGGCATTCTACGAGCAGTACTTC | CASSRGGAFYEQYF
TRBD1 | TRBJ1-6 | TRBV6-5 | few | TGTGCCAGCAGTCGGGGGGACAGGGAAAATTCACCCCTCCACTTT | CASSRGDRENSPLHF
- | TRBJ2-7 | TRBV6-5 | - | TGTGCCAGCATTGGACCTTCCTACGAGCAGTACTTC | CASIGPSYEQYF
TRBD1 | TRBJ1-1 | TRBV3-1 | few | TGTGCCAGCACCTACAGGGGGAGCACTGAAGCTTTCTTT | CASTYRGSTEAFF
- | TRBJ2-1 | TRBV4-2 | - | TGTGCCAGCAGCCAAGAATGGGCTGGGAACTCCTACAATGAGCAGTTCTTC | CASSQEWAGNSYNEQFF
TRBD1 | TRBJ2-7 | TRBV20-1 | - | TGCAGTGCTAGAGATCTGGGACAGGGGTACGAGCAGTACTTC | CSARDLGQGYEQYF
- | TRBJ1-1 | TRBV4-1 | - | TGCGCCAGCACTAGCACCCTGAACACTGAAGCTTTCTTT | CASTSTLNTEAFF
- | TRBJ2-7 | TRBV14 | few | TGTGCCAGCAGCCAAGTGCGGGAGCAGTACTTC | CASSQVREQYF
- | TRBJ2-5 | TRBV20-1 | many | TGCAGTGCTCTACTAGGGAAGGGAGAGACCCAGTACTTC | CSALLGKGETQYF
TRBD2 | TRBJ2-3 | TRBV28 | many | TGTGCCAGCAGACCCCAGACTAGCGGGACAGATACGCAGTATTTT | CASRPQTSGTDTQYF
TRBD2 | TRBJ2-1 | TRBV20-1 | - | TGCAGTGCTAGGACTAGCGGGACCCCCTCGGGATTTTATGAGCAGTTCTTC | CSARTSGTPSGFYEQFF
- | TRBJ1-6 | TRBV25-1 | few | TGTGCCAGCAGTGAATGGCAGTATAATTCACCCCTCCACTTT | CASSEWQYNSPLHF
- | TRBJ2-3 | TRBV7-2 | many | TGTGCCAGCAGCTTAGTCGGGGGCGCAGATACGCAGTATTTT | CASSLVGGADTQYF